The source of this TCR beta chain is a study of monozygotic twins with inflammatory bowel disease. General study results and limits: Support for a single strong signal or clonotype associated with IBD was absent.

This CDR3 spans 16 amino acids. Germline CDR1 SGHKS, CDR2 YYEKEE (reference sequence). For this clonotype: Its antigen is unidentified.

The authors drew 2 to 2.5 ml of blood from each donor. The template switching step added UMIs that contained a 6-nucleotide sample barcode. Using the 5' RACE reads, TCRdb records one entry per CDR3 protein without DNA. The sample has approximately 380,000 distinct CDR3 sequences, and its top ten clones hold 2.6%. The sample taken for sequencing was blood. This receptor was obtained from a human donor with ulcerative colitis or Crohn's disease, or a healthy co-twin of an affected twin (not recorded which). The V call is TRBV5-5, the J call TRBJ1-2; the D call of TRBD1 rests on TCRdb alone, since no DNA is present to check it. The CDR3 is CASSNGARLYDYGYTF.